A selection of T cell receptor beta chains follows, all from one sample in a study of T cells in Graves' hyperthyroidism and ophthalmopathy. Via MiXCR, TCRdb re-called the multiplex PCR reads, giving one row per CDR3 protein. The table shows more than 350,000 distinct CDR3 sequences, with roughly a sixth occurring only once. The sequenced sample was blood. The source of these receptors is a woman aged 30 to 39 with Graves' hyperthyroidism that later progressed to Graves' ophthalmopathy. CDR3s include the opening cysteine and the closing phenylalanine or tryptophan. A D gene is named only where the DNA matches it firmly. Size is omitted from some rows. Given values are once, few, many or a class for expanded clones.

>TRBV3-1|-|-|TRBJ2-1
CASRAAGLYEQFF
TGTGCCAGCAGGGCAGCAGGGTTATATGAGCAGTTCTTC
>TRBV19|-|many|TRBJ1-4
CASTLAGRGKLFF
TGTGCCAGCACGCTCGCGGGCCGAGGAAAACTGTTTTTT
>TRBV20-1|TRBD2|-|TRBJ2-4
CSASGGAENIQYF
TGCAGTGCTAGCGGGGGGGCCGAGAACATTCAGTACTTC
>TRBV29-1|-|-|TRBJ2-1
CSVDDREQFF
TGCAGCGTTGATGACCGGGAGCAGTTCTTC
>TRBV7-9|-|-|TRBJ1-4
CASSQAEGLLNEKLFF
TGTGCCAGCAGCCAAGCTGAGGGGCTCCTTAATGAAAAACTGTTTTTT
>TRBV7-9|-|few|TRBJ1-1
CASSYQGEVGAFF
TGTGCCAGCAGCTACCAGGGTGAAGTCGGAGCTTTCTTT
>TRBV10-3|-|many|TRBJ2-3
CAISEPTTDTQYF
TGTGCCATCAGTGAGCCCACCACAGATACGCAGTATTTT
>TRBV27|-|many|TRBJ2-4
CASSPGSAPGKNIQYF
TGTGCCAGCAGCCCGGGGTCCGCTCCGGGCAAAAACATTCAGTACTTC
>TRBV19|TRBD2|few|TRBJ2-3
CASRPLAASTDTQYF
TGTGCCAGTAGACCTCTAGCGGCTAGCACAGATACGCAGTATTTT
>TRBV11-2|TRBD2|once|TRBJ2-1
CASSLVAGLGSYNEQFF
TGTGCCAGCAGCTTAGTGGCGGGACTAGGTTCCTACAATGAGCAGTTCTTC
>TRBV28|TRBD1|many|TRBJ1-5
CATTPRQGDFDLDQPQHF
TGTGCCACTACGCCAAGACAGGGAGACTTTGATTTGGATCAGCCCCAGCATTTT
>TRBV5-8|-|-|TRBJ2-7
CASRLTATREQYF
TGTGCCAGCAGACTGACAGCTACGAGGGAGCAGTACTTC
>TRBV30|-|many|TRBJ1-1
CAWSWRVDEAFF
TGTGCCTGGAGTTGGAGAGTGGATGAAGCTTTCTTT
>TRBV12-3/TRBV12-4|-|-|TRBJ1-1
CASSPGRLTNTEAFF
TGTGCCAGCAGCCCCGGGCGGCTAACTAACACTGAAGCTTTCTTT
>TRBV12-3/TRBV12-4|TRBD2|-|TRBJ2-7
CASSQSGRDSYEQYF
TGTGCCAGCAGCCAAAGCGGGAGGGATTCCTACGAGCAGTACTTC
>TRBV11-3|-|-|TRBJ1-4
CASSQRDRGPDEKLFF
TGTGCCAGCAGCCAACGGGACCGAGGACCAGATGAAAAACTGTTTTTT
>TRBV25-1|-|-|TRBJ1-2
CASSDSQGGYTF
TGTGCCAGCAGTGATTCACAGGGAGGCTACACCTTC
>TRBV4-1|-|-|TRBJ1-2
CASSQGGTNYGYTF
TGCGCCAGCAGCCAAGGTGGGACTAACTATGGCTACACCTTC
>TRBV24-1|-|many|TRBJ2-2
CATSDPGQGTGTGELFF
TGTGCCACCAGTGACCCGGGGCAGGGGACGGGCACCGGGGAGCTGTTTTTT
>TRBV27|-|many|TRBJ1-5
CASSSHREENQPQHF
TGTGCCAGCAGTTCGCACAGGGAAGAGAATCAGCCCCAGCATTTT
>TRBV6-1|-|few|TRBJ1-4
CASSELGRYNEKLFF
TGTGCCAGCAGTGAACTAGGGCGGTACAATGAAAAACTGTTTTTT
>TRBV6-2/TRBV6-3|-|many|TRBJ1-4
CASSYGIFSNEKLFF
TGTGCCAGCAGTTACGGGATCTTCTCTAATGAAAAACTGTTTTTT
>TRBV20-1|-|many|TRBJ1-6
CSAARKGIGSPLHF
TGCAGTGCCGCTAGGAAGGGGATTGGATCACCCCTCCACTTT
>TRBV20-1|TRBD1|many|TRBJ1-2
CSAGTGSLGYTF
TGCAGTGCTGGGACAGGGTCCTTAGGCTACACCTTC
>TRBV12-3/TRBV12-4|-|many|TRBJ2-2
CASGGHGTGELFF
TGTGCCAGCGGGGGACATGGTACCGGGGAGCTGTTTTTT
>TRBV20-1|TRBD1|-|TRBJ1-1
CSAFQGESTEAFF
TGCAGTGCTTTCCAGGGGGAAAGCACTGAAGCTTTCTTT
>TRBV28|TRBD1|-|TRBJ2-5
CASSLPTTGGGPVVRETQYF
TGTGCCAGCAGCTTACCGACGACAGGGGGTGGTCCGGTCGTTAGAGAGACCCAGTACTTC
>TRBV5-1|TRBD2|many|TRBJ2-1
CASSPGRTSGGGYNEQFF
TGCGCCAGCAGCCCCGGCCGAACTAGCGGGGGAGGGTACAATGAGCAGTTCTTC
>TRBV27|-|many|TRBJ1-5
CASSPQTGQRGNQPQHF
TGTGCCAGCAGTCCCCAGACAGGACAGCGAGGCAATCAGCCCCAGCATTTT
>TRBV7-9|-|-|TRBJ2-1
CASSATYNEQFF
TGTGCCAGCAGCGCCACGTACAATGAGCAGTTCTTC
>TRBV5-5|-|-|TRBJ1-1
CASSFYGGGGIPPFF
TGTGCCAGCAGCTTTTACGGGGGGGGGGGGATTCCCCCTTTCTTT
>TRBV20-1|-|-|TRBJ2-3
CSANSRVDTQYF
TGCAGTGCTAATTCCAGGGTGGATACGCAGTATTTT
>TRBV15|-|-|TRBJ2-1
CATSRIESTDNGQFF
TGTGCCACCAGCAGGATAGAGTCGACAGACAATGGGCAGTTCTTC
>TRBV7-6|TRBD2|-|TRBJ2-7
CASSRRSGSSYEQYF
TGTGCCAGCAGCCGAAGAAGCGGGAGCTCCTACGAGCAGTACTTC
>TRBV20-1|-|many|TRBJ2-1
CSATYNEQFF
TGCAGTGCTACATATAATGAGCAGTTCTTC
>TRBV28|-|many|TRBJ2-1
CATITSSYNEQFF
TGTGCCACCATAACTAGCTCCTACAATGAGCAGTTCTTC
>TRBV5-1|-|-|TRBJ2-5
CASSLVGGQKTQYF
TGCGCCAGCAGCTTGGTGGGGGGCCAGAAGACCCAGTACTTC
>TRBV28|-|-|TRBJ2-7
CASSHISGEQYF
TGTGCCAGCAGCCATATTTCGGGAGAGCAGTACTTC
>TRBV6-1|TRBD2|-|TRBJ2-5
CASSNGAGDKETQYF
TGTGCCAGCAGTAATGGAGCGGGGGACAAAGAGACCCAGTACTTC
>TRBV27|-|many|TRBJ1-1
CASSLLGQAAEAFF
TGTGCCAGCAGTTTACTTGGGCAGGCGGCTGAAGCCTTCTTT
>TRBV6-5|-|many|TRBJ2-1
CASSTGETYNEQFF
TGTGCCAGCAGCACGGGGGAAACCTACAATGAGCAGTTCTTC
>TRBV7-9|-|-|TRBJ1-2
CASSPGGAWGGYTF
TGTGCCAGCAGCCCCGGTGGGGCTTGGGGGGGCTACACCTTC
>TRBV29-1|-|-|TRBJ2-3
CSATIDSWESDTQYF
TGCAGCGCTACCATTGATAGTTGGGAGTCAGATACGCAGTATTTT
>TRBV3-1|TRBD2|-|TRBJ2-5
CASSLPAGGRRGTQYF
TGTGCCAGCAGCCTCCCAGCGGGGGGGCGTCGGGGGACCCAGTACTTC
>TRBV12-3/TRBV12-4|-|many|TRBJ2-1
CASSLERTDNEQFF
TGTGCCAGCAGTTTAGAACGGACCGACAATGAGCAGTTCTTC
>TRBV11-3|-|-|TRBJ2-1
CASSLDWEAHNEQFF
TGTGCCAGCAGCTTAGATTGGGAGGCCCACAATGAGCAGTTCTTC
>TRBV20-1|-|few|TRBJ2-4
CSARAQGQRLAKNIQYF
TGCAGTGCTAGAGCCCAAGGACAGCGCCTAGCCAAAAACATTCAGTACTTC
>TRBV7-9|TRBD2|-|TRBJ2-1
CASSFRGDEQFF
TGTGCCAGCAGCTTTCGGGGGGATGAGCAGTTCTTC
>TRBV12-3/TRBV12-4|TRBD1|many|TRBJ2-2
CASSQPRGTGTGELFF
TGTGCCAGCAGCCAGCCCAGGGGGACGGGCACCGGGGAGCTGTTTTTT
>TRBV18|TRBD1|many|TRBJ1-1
CASSDTTGYNTEAFF
TGTGCCAGCTCGGATACGACAGGGTACAACACTGAAGCTTTCTTT